A single sample gave rise to the 21 T cell receptor beta chains below, sequenced in a study of control samples from healthy donors and cancer patients. Profiled with immunoSEQ multiplex PCR; TCRdb holds only in-frame clones, not every one. The table has about 250,000 clones, roughly 87% seen once; the top ten hold 10% to 15%. The sample consisted of PBMCs. These receptors were obtained from a woman aged 55-69 years with lung cancer.

This chain uses TRBV5-6 with TRBJ2-5; the D gene is possibly TRBD2 (5 bases). Germline assignment: CDR1 SGHDT and CDR2 YYEEEE. With 0 bases removed from V and 1 base from J, the gap between germline ends came to 10 bases. The CDR3 is made up of 15 amino acids. The CDR3 sequence is CASSLVSAGQETQYF. The CDR3 DNA reads TGTGCCAGCAGCTTGGTTAGCGCGGGCCAAGAGACCCAGTACTTC.

This clone was picked up one time. V gene TRBV7-9 combines with J gene TRBJ2-6; 7 bases align to TRBD1. Trimming cost V 4 bases and J 2 bases; bases outside gene matches: 8. The CDR3 covers 17 residues. The germline V gene has CDR1 SEHNR and CDR2 FQNEAQ (reference sequence). CDR3 residues: CASSSTGSGAGANVLTF. In DNA form, the CDR3 reads TGTGCCAGCAGCTCGACAGGGTCCGGGGCTGGGGCCAACGTCCTGACTTTC.

This chain connects TRBV7-9 to TRBJ2-7; D may match TRBD1 or TRBD2 (6 bases each). V dropped 5 bases and J dropped 0 bases, with 14 bases sitting between them. There are 15 residues in the CDR3. The germline V gene encodes CDR1 SEHNR and CDR2 FQNEAQ (reference sequence). The CDR3 DNA sequence: TGTGCCAGCAGCCTAGGGGGGCCTAGCTCCTACGAGCAGTACTTC. Translation: CASSLGGPSSYEQYF.

The chain has TRBV6-2 or TRBV6-3 and TRBJ2-7; D possibly matches TRBD1 or TRBD2 (6 bases each). The CDR3 consists of 17 residues. The V gene lost 6 bases and the J gene lost 0 bases, with 21 bases spanning the gap. CDR1 and CDR2 (germline): MNHEY, SVGEGT. The CDR3 here is CASSPREGGPSSYEQYF. The CDR3 bases are TGTGCCAGCAGCCCTAGAGAGGGGGGCCCGAGCTCCTACGAGCAGTACTTC.

The DNA of the CDR3 is TGTGCCAGCAGTTTCTTAGACAGGGGGTACTACGAGCAGTACTTC. Translating gives CASSFLDRGYYEQYF. V usage is TRBV28 and J usage is TRBJ2-7; TRBD1 aligns across 9 bases. Germline V gives CDR1 MDHEN, CDR2 SYDVKM. V trimming: 3 bases; J trimming: 3 bases; junction bases outside the gene matches: 6. The CDR3 has 15 amino acids.

The chain combines TRBV28 with TRBJ1-2, with TRBD1 matching over 7 bases. V trimming: 3 bases; J trimming: 4 bases; junction bases outside the gene matches: 2. The CDR3 extends over 13 amino acids. Per germline, CDR1 MDHEN and CDR2 SYDVKM. The CDR3 is CASSFGTAYGYTF. Written as DNA, the CDR3 is TGTGCCAGCAGTTTTGGGACAGCCTATGGCTACACCTTC.

The rearrangement joins TRBV5-6 to TRBJ2-3; D is unclear. Germline assignment: CDR1 SGHDT and CDR2 YYEEEE. CDR3 length equals 15 residues. The V gene lost 0 bases and the J gene lost 0 bases, with 8 bases spanning the gap. The CDR3 sequence is CASSLALTSTDTQYF. The CDR3 bases are TGTGCCAGCAGCTTGGCCCTTACTAGCACAGATACGCAGTATTTT.

This sequence joins TRBV5-1 and TRBJ2-3; 8 bases agree with TRBD1. CDR1 and CDR2 from the germline V gene are SGHRS and YFSETQ. This CDR3 has 14 residues. V was pared by 4 bases and J by 2 bases, with 3 bases of the junction left unmatched. DNA for the CDR3: TGCGCCAGCAGCGGACAGGGCGCCACAGATACGCAGTATTTT. This codes for CASSGQGATDTQYF.

The rearrangement joins TRBV6-1 to TRBJ1-1; no clear D. The CDR3 has 14 amino acids. Looked up from germline, CDR1 is MNHNS and CDR2 is SASEGT. V lost 2 bases and J lost 4, with 11 bases in between. The CDR3 spells CASSERSFGTEAFF. The CDR3 DNA is TGTGCCAGCAGTGAAAGGAGCTTCGGCACTGAAGCTTTCTTT.

The chain joins TRBV3-1 (or the pseudogene TRBV3-2) to TRBJ1-2; no clear D gene. Trimming pared 0 bases from V and 4 bases from J, leaving 12 bases between. The CDR3 loop spans 15 amino acids. The germline V gene has CDR1 LGHDT and CDR2 YNNKEL (reference sequence). CDR3 sequence (DNA): TGTGCCAGCAGCCAAGATTGGGCGGATAGCTATGGCTACACCTTC. Its protein is CASSQDWADSYGYTF.

The V call is TRBV7-9, the J call TRBJ2-1, with 9 bases matching TRBD2. Germline V lookup: CDR1 SEHNR, CDR2 FQNEAQ (reference sequence). There are 14 residues in the CDR3. The V segment lost 5 bases and the J segment 9 bases; nucleotides outside the gene matches: 8. CDR3 DNA sequence: TGTGCCAGCAGCGCGGTTGCGGGGGGGATTGAGCAGTTCTTC. Translated, it gives CASSAVAGGIEQFF.

The J gene is TRBJ2-1, the V gene TRBV6-8, with TRBD2 identical over 14 bases. V was pared by 2 bases and J by 5 bases, with 5 bases of the junction left unmatched. The germline CDR1 and CDR2 sequences are MNHGY and SAAAGT. There are 17 residues in the CDR3. This CDR3 is CASSYPGLAGVNNEQFF. DNA of the CDR3: TGTGCCAGCAGTTACCCGGGACTAGCGGGAGTGAACAATGAGCAGTTCTTC.

CDR3 sequence reads: CASSIPGELFF. The DNA of the CDR3 is TGTGCCAGTAGTATCCCCGGGGAGCTGTTTTTT. The chain recombines TRBV19 with TRBJ2-2, with unresolved D. The CDR3 is 11 amino acids. CDR1 LNHDA and CDR2 SQIVND come from the germline V gene (reference sequence). Trimming took 3 bases from V and 6 from J, leaving 2 bases between them.

This clone appeared once. The V gene is TRBV3-1 (or the pseudogene TRBV3-2), the J gene TRBJ2-1; either TRBD1 or TRBD2 may supply D (5 bases each). CDR1 is LGHDT and CDR2 is YNNKEL in the germline V gene (reference sequence). The CDR3 sequence is 13 residues long. The V gene lost 6 bases and the J gene lost 5 bases, with 11 bases spanning the gap. The CDR3 coding sequence is TGTGCCAGCAGTCCCGGGACCGACAATGAGCAGTTCTTC. Residues: CASSPGTDNEQFF.

The chain employs TRBV6-2 or TRBV6-3 and TRBJ2-7, with a weak D call TRBD1 (5 bases). CDR3 length: 14 residues. The germline V gene encodes CDR1 MNHEY and CDR2 SVGEGT. V lost 2 bases, J lost 2 bases, and 10 bases lay in between. The CDR3 here is CASSYLQGAYEQYF. As DNA, the CDR3 is TGTGCCAGCAGTTACCTCCAGGGCGCCTACGAGCAGTACTTC.

The J gene is TRBJ2-1, the V gene TRBV11-3, with 11 bases matching TRBD2. V gave up 0 bases and J gave up 3 bases; unmatched junction bases: 7. The CDR3 covers 18 residues. Germline V lookup: CDR1 SGHNT, CDR2 YENEEA. CDR3 protein: CASSLDGNLAGGYNEQFF. CDR3 sequence (DNA): TGTGCCAGCAGCTTAGATGGAAATCTAGCGGGAGGCTACAATGAGCAGTTCTTC.

CDR3: CASSEYSLGKLFF. DNA for the CDR3: TGTGCCAGCAGCGAGTACAGTCTCGGAAAACTGTTTTTT. The V and J genes are TRBV3-1 (or the pseudogene TRBV3-2) and TRBJ1-4; unclear D gene. The CDR3 runs to 13 residues. The germline V and J ends were trimmed by 5 bases and 10 bases, with 14 bases remaining between them. Germline-derived CDR1 and CDR2 are LGHDT and YNNKEL (reference sequence).

The chain combines TRBV28 with TRBJ2-2; 7 bases match TRBD1. The CDR3 consists of 14 residues. Germline lookup yields CDR1 MDHEN and CDR2 SYDVKM. The V gene end was trimmed by 7 bases and the J gene end by 2 bases; junction bases not matched to a gene: 4. This chain's CDR3 is CASKGQLNTGELFF. In nucleotides, the CDR3 is TGTGCCAGCAAGGGACAGCTTAACACCGGGGAGCTGTTTTTT.

This rearrangement joins TRBV5-1 to TRBJ2-2; no reliable D call. This CDR3 region has 13 residues. The V gene lost 1 base and the J gene lost 3 bases, with 4 bases spanning the gap. Looked up from germline, CDR1 is SGHRS and CDR2 is YFSETQ. CDR3 sequence reads: CASSLHDTGELFF. The CDR3 DNA sequence: TGCGCCAGCAGCTTGCACGACACCGGGGAGCTGTTTTTT.

This clone was detected only once. The chain has TRBV3-1 (or the pseudogene TRBV3-2) and TRBJ2-7; the D is unclear. CDR3 length equals 15 residues. The germline gives CDR1 LGHDT, CDR2 YNNKEL (reference sequence). V dropped 2 bases and J dropped 2 bases, with 13 bases sitting between them. CDR3 residues: CASSQTNRQTYEQYF. CDR3 nucleotides: TGTGCCAGCAGCCAAACAAATCGACAAACCTACGAGCAGTACTTC.

The chain uses TRBV5-1 and TRBJ2-7; 9 positions agree with TRBD1. The CDR3 contains 14 residues. Germline CDR1 SGHRS, CDR2 YFSETQ. Trimming at V came to 2 bases and at J to 5 bases, leaving 5 bases not matched to a gene. CDR3 in DNA: TGCGCCAGCAGCTTCTGGACAGGGGAGAACGAGCAGTACTTC. Translated: CASSFWTGENEQYF.